The TCR beta chain under discussion was sequenced for a study of blood T cell repertoires in COVID-19. Looking at the study overall: PBMCs, B-cell-depleted T cells, or T cells provided the cDNA or gDNA that made up the material.

As originally analysed: Amplifying reference gene primers gave estimates of nucleated cell counts. Assay used: immunoSEQ multiplex PCR; TCRdb lists only in-frame clones, some missing. V and J calls and clone size are as listed in that table; D and trimming were resolved from the DNA. The table records about 220,000 clones, approximately 88% of them present only once. Those who participated ranged in age from about 18 to 95 years and resided in 20 to 30 US areas. The V gene end was trimmed by 0 bases and the J gene end by 2 bases; junction bases not matched to a gene: 11. CDR1 SGHRS and CDR2 YFSETQ come from the germline V gene. The length of the CDR3 is 19 residues.

The receptor's source is a middle-aged woman with acute COVID-19. Sequenced material: PBMCs or T cells enriched from blood (not recorded which). The rearrangement uses TRBV5-1 and TRBJ2-1, with 10 bases identical to TRBD1. The CDR3 nucleotides are TGCGCCAGCAGCTTGGGGGGACAGGGGCCCCTCCCTGCCTACAATGAGCAGTTCTTC. Translation gives CASSLGGQGPLPAYNEQFF.